This T cell receptor beta chain was sequenced in a study of cytomegalovirus exposure and HLA in healthy donors. The study's findings and limits: Rarity characterized most TCR sequences, yet some public TCRs appeared in many donors. The likely origin of a cluster of highly shared sequence variants was a sequencing artifact. In vitro testing confirmed a few CMV-associated chains as specific for CMV antigens.

This clone was counted only a few times. Its antigen is currently unknown. The CDR3 spans 13 residues. V shed 1 base and J 5 bases; nucleotides not matched to a gene: 0. Germline loops: CDR1 SNHLY, CDR2 FYNNEI. PCR amplification relied on 60 Vbeta primers (plus 13 Jbeta primers). Produced via immunoSEQ multiplex PCR; TCRdb's table is partial and in-frame only. The table records 150,000 to 200,000 clones, roughly four fifths of them present only once. This clonotype was obtained from a woman between 35 and 50 years old in good health and CMV-seronegative. Material: PBMCs. The chain is built from TRBV2 and TRBJ2-7; 9 bases map to TRBD1. The CDR3 spells CASSEGTGDEQYF. Written as DNA, the CDR3 is TGTGCCAGCAGTGAAGGGACAGGGGACGAGCAGTACTTC.